The 21 T cell receptor beta chains given below trace back to one sample, sequenced in a study of blood T cell repertoires in COVID-19. This table comes from immunoSEQ multiplex PCR, and its TCRdb copy is limited to in-frame clones, with some not included. The sample holds 53,000 or so clones; around nine tenths are singletons and the top ten take 2.5% to 3.5%. Sequencing was done on a sample of peripheral blood. These receptors came from a human donor in a cohort sampled during active COVID-19.

The rearrangement joins TRBV6-5 to TRBJ2-7; 7 positions match TRBD1. The CDR3 has 13 amino acids. Trimming took 7 bases from V and 2 from J; bases not matched to a gene: 5. In germline, CDR1 is MNHEY, CDR2 SVGAGI. Here the CDR3 reads CASIKDRPYEQYF. CDR3 sequence (DNA): TGTGCCAGCATTAAGGACAGGCCCTACGAGCAGTACTTC.

DNA for the CDR3: TGCACCAGCAGCCAGAAAAAGCCCGAGGAGGGGGCTCCCTCACCCCTCCACTTT. This codes for CTSSQKKPEEGAPSPLHF. The chain employs TRBV1 and TRBJ1-6; the table's TRBD1 call for D was not verified on the DNA. TRBV1 is classified as a pseudogene. The CDR3 contains 18 residues.

The chain recombines TRBV28 with TRBJ1-1; D unresolved. This CDR3 region has 12 residues. Germline V gene lookup returns CDR1 MDHEN and CDR2 SYDVKM. The V end lost 5 bases, the J end lost 7 bases, and 11 bases lay between the germline ends. CDR3 DNA: TGTGCCAGCAGTATAGAACTCCTTGAAGCTTTCTTT. It is translated as CASSIELLEAFF.

The V call is TRBV3-1 (or the pseudogene TRBV3-2), the J call TRBJ1-6; possibly TRBD1 for D (5 bases). Germline assignment: CDR1 LGHDT and CDR2 YNNKEL (reference sequence). V shed 3 bases and J shed 7 bases, with 22 bases lying between them. There are 18 residues in the CDR3. The CDR3 region is CASSHPSWGGLRNSPLHF. Here the CDR3 DNA reads TGTGCCAGCAGCCACCCCTCTTGGGGGGGGTTAAGGAATTCACCCCTCCACTTT.

The J gene is TRBJ2-4, the V gene TRBV27; weak D call: TRBD1 (6 bases). V was trimmed by 6 bases and J by 8 bases, leaving 14 bases between them. CDR3 length equals 13 residues. Germline V gene data show CDR1 as MNHEY and CDR2 as SMNVEV (reference sequence). CDR3 DNA: TGTGCCAGCAGCTGGGGGCAGGGAGACATTCAGTACTTC. The encoded protein is CASSWGQGDIQYF.

The chain combines TRBV6-6 with TRBJ1-6; 7 bases are shared with TRBD1. J was trimmed by 19 bases and V by 6 bases; bases with no gene match: 6. Germline-derived CDR1 and CDR2 are MNHNY and SVGAGI (reference sequence). The CDR3 loop spans 10 amino acids. CDR3 protein: CASREDRVHF. The CDR3 region has the DNA TGTGCCAGCAGAGAAGACAGGGTTCACTTT.

The rearrangement links TRBV2 to TRBJ2-7, with unresolved D. V lost 6 bases to trimming and J lost 0 bases, with 24 bases between them. CDR1 and CDR2 (germline): SNHLY, FYNNEI. The CDR3 has 18 amino acids. CDR3 DNA: TGTGCCAGCAGCAGCAGTGTGTTTAGGTTTAACAGCTCCTACGAGCAGTACGTC. Protein product: CASSSSVFRFNSSYEQYV.

The chain combines TRBV4-3 with TRBJ2-3, with 9 bases that match TRBD1. The V and J ends lost 4 bases and 0 bases, in that order; junction bases with no gene match: 11. The CDR3 covers 18 residues. The germline V gene has CDR1 LGHNA and CDR2 YSLEER. DNA of the CDR3: TGCGCCAGCAGCCGAGAAAGGGGACAGGGTGGGAGCACAGATACGCAGTATTTT. Translation gives CASSRERGQGGSTDTQYF.

V and J are TRBV6-4 and TRBJ2-3; D perhaps matches TRBD1 (6 bases). CDR3 size: 15 residues. Between the trimmed V and J ends, which lost 4 bases and 2 bases, there was a span of 13 bases. Germline CDR1 and CDR2: MRHNA and SNTAGT. The DNA for the CDR3 is TGTGCCAGCAGTGCCGGGACACTTTCCACAGATACGCAGTATTTT. Its translation is CASSAGTLSTDTQYF.

The V call is TRBV5-4, the J call TRBJ1-1; D is ambiguous. V lost 0 bases to trimming and J lost 3 bases, with 9 bases between them. CDR3 size: 14 residues. CDR1 SGHNT and CDR2 YYREEE come from the germline V gene (reference sequence). The CDR3 region is CASSLDPRDTEAFF. CDR3 DNA: TGTGCCAGCAGCTTGGACCCTCGGGACACTGAAGCTTTCTTT.

J is TRBJ2-3 and V is TRBV13, with 11 positions matching TRBD2. Looked up from germline, CDR1 is PRHDT and CDR2 is FYEKMQ (reference sequence). The CDR3 sequence is 17 residues long. V trimming: 5 bases; J trimming: 5 bases; junction bases outside the gene matches: 12. The CDR3 loop reads CASSDPLSGGALDTQYF. Here the CDR3 DNA reads TGTGCCAGCAGCGACCCCCTTAGCGGGGGGGCATTAGATACGCAGTATTTT.

The chain uses TRBV18 and TRBJ2-7; TRBD1 agrees at 11 bases. From germline, CDR1 is KGHSH and CDR2 LQKENI. The CDR3 totals 18 residues. The trim removed 4 bases at V and 3 bases at J, leaving 14 bases unmatched. The CDR3 region is CASSLKDRGLGEVYEQYV. CDR3 DNA: TGTGCCAGCTCACTTAAGGACAGGGGGCTAGGTGAGGTCTACGAGCAGTACGTC.

This sequence joins TRBV7-9 and TRBJ1-3; no reliable D call. The CDR3 is 18 amino acids. Trimming took 7 bases from V and 4 from J, leaving 26 bases between them. The germline CDR1 and CDR2 sequences are SEHNR and FQNEAQ (reference sequence). The CDR3 region has the DNA TGTGCCAGCATAAAACCCTCCGCGACAATATCCTTAGGAAACACCATATATTTT. This gives the protein CASIKPSATISLGNTIYF.

V usage is TRBV6-5 and J usage is TRBJ1-2, with D possibly matching TRBD1 (5 bases). The CDR3 spans 12 residues. Germline V gene data show CDR1 as MNHEY and CDR2 as SVGAGI. V lost 2 bases and J lost 8, with 9 bases in between. CDR3 residues: CASSYPGGGYTF. Here the CDR3 DNA reads TGTGCCAGCAGTTACCCGGGGGGAGGCTACACCTTC.

This clone has only a few counts. The V and J genes are TRBV2 and TRBJ1-3, with 8 positions matching TRBD1. The V segment lost 2 bases and the J segment 1 base; nucleotides outside the gene matches: 7. CDR1 is SNHLY and CDR2 is FYNNEI in the germline V gene. The CDR3 has 17 amino acids. CDR3 protein: CASSERARGLSGNTIYF. The CDR3 region has the DNA TGTGCCAGCAGTGAAAGGGCCAGGGGGCTTTCTGGAAACACCATATATTTT.

The chain combines TRBV5-1 with TRBJ2-7, with 11 bases aligning to TRBD1. CDR1 is SGHRS and CDR2 is YFSETQ in the germline V gene. Unmatched junction bases numbered 6, after V lost 3 bases and J lost 1 base. CDR3 length: 16 residues. The CDR3: CASSSWTGGRSYEQYF. Here the CDR3 DNA reads TGCGCCAGCAGCTCGTGGACAGGGGGCCGGTCCTACGAGCAGTACTTC.

The chain has TRBV5-5 and TRBJ2-2, with 10 bases lining up with TRBD2. J gave up 4 bases and V 4 bases, and 13 bases lay outside the gene matches. The CDR3 totals 18 residues. Germline lookup yields CDR1 SGHKS and CDR2 YYEKEE (reference sequence). CDR3 protein: CASSRASGGAYTTGELFF. CDR3 in DNA: TGTGCCAGCAGCCGGGCAAGCGGGGGGGCTTATACCACCGGGGAGCTGTTTTTT.

V is TRBV5-5 and J is TRBJ2-1, with a tentative D call TRBD2 (6 bases). V lost 3 bases to trimming and J lost 6 bases, with 16 bases between them. CDR1 and CDR2 from the germline V gene are SGHKS and YYEKEE (reference sequence). The CDR3 runs to 15 residues. CDR3 sequence: CASSWRGPIANEQFF. The DNA of the CDR3 is TGTGCCAGCAGCTGGAGGGGCCCGATCGCCAATGAGCAGTTCTTC.

The chain couples TRBV19 to TRBJ1-3; D unresolved. The germline gives CDR1 LNHDA, CDR2 SQIVND (reference sequence). The V end lost 3 bases, the J end lost 2 bases, and 14 bases lay between the germline ends. This CDR3 spans 16 amino acids. The CDR3: CASSMSTVKAGNTIYF. DNA of the CDR3: TGTGCCAGTAGTATGAGTACGGTAAAAGCTGGAAACACCATATATTTT.

The J gene is TRBJ2-1, the V gene TRBV7-2; 16 bases align to TRBD2. The CDR3 contains 14 residues. Germline V CDR1 and CDR2: SGHTA, FQGNSA. The V segment lost 4 bases and the J segment 11 bases; nucleotides outside the gene matches: 2. This CDR3 is CASSSGLAGGKQFF. CDR3 sequence (DNA): TGTGCCAGCAGCTCGGGACTAGCGGGGGGGAAGCAGTTCTTC.

The chain joins TRBV5-6 to TRBJ1-6; a weak D match, TRBD1 (5 bases). CDR1 is SGHDT, CDR2 YYEEEE, per germline. The CDR3 covers 16 residues. With 5 bases removed from V and 5 bases from J, the gap between germline ends came to 17 bases. CDR3 DNA: TGTGCCAGCAGGCACCTGGGAGGGACCGATAATTCACCCCTCCACTTT. It yields the protein CASRHLGGTDNSPLHF.